These T cell receptor beta chains were read from a single sample in a study of technical replicates of blood from a handful of donors. Measured with immunoSEQ multiplex PCR; TCRdb has only the in-frame clones, and not every one. The sample records roughly 70,000 clones, 90% to 95% being singletons. Sequenced sample: PBMCs. The source is a human donor in good health. Some clones in this sample may be carry-over from other donors' samples. Both conserved end residues are trimmed from each CDR3. The order of the fields is CDR3 length, V gene, CDR3 protein.

CDR3 length: 12; V gene: TRBV19; CDR3 protein: ASSIPGANYGYT
CDR3 length: 11; V gene: TRBV7-2; CDR3 protein: ASSTRTQNIQY
CDR3 length: 14; V gene: TRBV5-1; CDR3 protein: ASKFVPGGIGYGYT
CDR3 length: 11; V gene: TRBV2; CDR3 protein: ASSEGQTSKIY
CDR3 length: 12; V gene: TRBV5-4; CDR3 protein: ASSLDLDSREQY
CDR3 length: 11; V gene: TRBV12-5; CDR3 protein: ASGAGGKETQY
CDR3 length: 13; V gene: TRBV5-8; CDR3 protein: ASSLATSGSGEQF
CDR3 length: 12; V gene: TRBV5-1; CDR3 protein: ASNPGGSTDTQY
CDR3 length: 13; V gene: TRBV7-2; CDR3 protein: ASSLDQGNNQPQH
CDR3 length: 11; V gene: TRBV6-5; CDR3 protein: ASRLTSVAEQY
CDR3 length: 13; V gene: TRBV6-5; CDR3 protein: ASSYSGTGVDEQY
CDR3 length: 13; V gene: TRBV6-5; CDR3 protein: ASNVAGITYTEAF
CDR3 length: 14; V gene: TRBV10-3; CDR3 protein: AISRDRGHSNQPQH
CDR3 length: 13; V gene: TRBV7-6; CDR3 protein: ASSFLPGGGNEQF
CDR3 length: 15; V gene: TRBV27; CDR3 protein: ASSFIDSKAHQETQY
CDR3 length: 15; V gene: TRBV27; CDR3 protein: ASSPSWGGISSYEQY
CDR3 length: 12; V gene: TRBV6-6; CDR3 protein: ASSLGQNTGELF
CDR3 length: 11; V gene: TRBV4-3; CDR3 protein: ASSPGQGAEAF
CDR3 length: 12; V gene: TRBV7-5; CDR3 protein: VRSYRDYPYEQY
CDR3 length: 17; V gene: TRBV21-1; CDR3 protein: ASSKAPQGHSGILREQY
CDR3 length: 10; V gene: TRBV19; CDR3 protein: ASRQNLNEQF
CDR3 length: 14; V gene: TRBV7-9; CDR3 protein: ASSPNQARGVTEAF
CDR3 length: 10; V gene: TRBV30; CDR3 protein: AWSVPLAGQF
CDR3 length: 14; V gene: TRBV4-2; CDR3 protein: ASSQGGTSTNEKLF
CDR3 length: 14; V gene: TRBV9; CDR3 protein: ASSPPGLQYQETQY
CDR3 length: 13; V gene: TRBV4-3; CDR3 protein: ASSQDPSGLGEQY
CDR3 length: 14; V gene: TRBV7-9; CDR3 protein: ASSRGQRGVQETQY
CDR3 length: 11; V gene: TRBV5-6; CDR3 protein: ASTLGAGYEQY
CDR3 length: 12; V gene: TRBV4-1; CDR3 protein: ASSPGRGEQPQH
CDR3 length: 9; V gene: TRBV30; CDR3 protein: ACSGGTSQY
CDR3 length: 10; V gene: TRBV2; CDR3 protein: ASRIQGHGYT
CDR3 length: 12; V gene: TRBV10-3; CDR3 protein: AISESTGGGELF